The sequence of this TCR beta chain was determined in a study of blood T cell repertoires in COVID-19. Study-wide context: COVID-19 samples, acute and convalescent, were from the United States, Italy and Spain.

The CDR3 runs 16 residues. CDR1 and CDR2 from the germline V gene are SGHDN and FVKESK. Deletions cut 0 bases from V and 3 bases from J, with 12 bases between. The table came from immunoSEQ multiplex PCR; TCRdb's copy has only in-frame clones and leaves some out. This sample has around 250,000 clones; around four fifths occur once, and the top ten carry 5.7%. Sample: peripheral blood. The TCR originated in a man at least 80 years old with acute or convalescent COVID-19. V and J are TRBV14 and TRBJ2-4, with a possible D match to TRBD2 (5 bases). Written as DNA, the CDR3 is TGTGCCAGCAGCCAAGATGGGAGTTGGGGCAAAAACATTCAGTACTTC. This gives the protein CASSQDGSWGKNIQYF.